These 31 T cell receptor beta chains were all obtained from the same sample, sequenced in a study of T cells in localized non-small cell lung cancer. Clones were read by immunoSEQ multiplex PCR, and TCRdb kept only the in-frame ones, dropping some. The data show around 26,000 clones, with approximately 91% seen just once and around 15% held by the top ten. The sample here was peripheral blood, taken before any cancer treatment. The origin of the receptors is a female donor older than 55 with stage II squamous cell lung carcinoma.

The chain uses TRBV7-9 and TRBJ2-7, with TRBD1 as a possible D gene (6 bases). CDR3 size: 14 residues. Germline-derived CDR1 and CDR2 are SEHNR and FQNEAQ (reference sequence). V shed 5 bases and J shed 0 bases, with 11 bases lying between them. CDR3 sequence (DNA): TGTGCCAGCAGCAGGGACACCTACTCCTACGAGCAGTACTTC. Amino acid sequence: CASSRDTYSYEQYF.

This clone showed up just once. The chain links TRBV7-2 to TRBJ2-4; TRBD1 aligns across 7 bases. The CDR3 is 13 residues long. After removal of 5 bases from V and 6 bases from J, the junction contained 4 bases not matched to a gene. Germline assignment: CDR1 SGHTA and CDR2 FQGNSA. Here the CDR3 reads CASSPPGGNIQYF. In nucleotides, the CDR3 is TGTGCCAGCAGCCCTCCAGGGGGAAACATTCAGTACTTC.

The chain carries TRBV9 and TRBJ1-2; D uncertain. V was pared by 7 bases and J by 2 bases, with 6 bases between. The CDR3 extends over 11 amino acids. Germline loops: CDR1 SGDLS, CDR2 YYNGEE. CDR3 DNA sequence: TGTGCCAGCTCGGACAACTATGGCTACACCTTC. It encodes CASSDNYGYTF.

V usage is TRBV6-5 and J usage is TRBJ1-3; no clear D gene. V lost 0 bases to trimming and J lost 3 bases, with 9 bases between them. The CDR3 is made up of 15 amino acids. The germline CDR1 and CDR2 sequences are MNHEY and SVGAGI. CDR3 DNA: TGTGCCAGCAGTTACTCTCGCTCCGGTGGAAACACCATATATTTT. Its translation: CASSYSRSGGNTIYF.

The rearrangement joins TRBV30 to TRBJ2-2, with TRBD2 matching 9 bases. The J segment lost 7 bases and the V segment lost 4 bases, leaving 22 bases of the junction unmatched. Germline values: CDR1 GTSNPN, CDR2 SVGIG (reference sequence). The CDR3 consists of 19 residues. CDR3 in amino acids: CAWITNLVSGQREVGELFF. Here the CDR3 DNA reads TGTGCCTGGATCACGAACCTCGTATCGGGACAGCGGGAGGTCGGGGAGCTGTTTTTT. The full variable domain, its missing parts supplied by reference TRBV30 and TRBJ2-2, is SQTIHQWPATLVQPVGSPLSLECTVEGTSNPNLYWYRQAAGRGLQLLFYSVGIGQISSEVPQNLSASRPQDRQFILSSKKLLLSDSGFYLCAWITNLVSGQREVGELFFGEGSRLTVL.

This clone was detected a few times. The chain recombines TRBV6-1 with TRBJ1-2; D is undetermined. The CDR3 extends over 15 amino acids. Trimming removed 0 bases at V and 0 bases at J, with 8 bases between. CDR1 MNHNS and CDR2 SASEGT come from the germline V gene. The CDR3 sequence: CASSEAPGTNYGYTF. The CDR3 DNA reads TGTGCCAGCAGTGAAGCCCCGGGGACTAACTATGGCTACACCTTC.

This clone was counted only a few times. The chain has TRBV28 and TRBJ2-7; TRBD2 matches at 7 bases. The CDR3 consists of 15 residues. The ends lost 6 bases at V and 2 bases at J; junction bases unmatched: 10. In germline, CDR1 is MDHEN, CDR2 SYDVKM. CDR3 amino acids: CASSPPASGAYEQYF. DNA for the CDR3: TGTGCCAGCAGCCCCCCAGCTAGCGGAGCCTACGAGCAGTACTTC.

The chain couples TRBV28 to TRBJ1-1; D uncertain. CDR3 size: 12 residues. Germline values: CDR1 MDHEN, CDR2 SYDVKM. Trimming cost V 3 bases and J 8 bases, with 10 bases left between them. The CDR3 DNA follows: TGTGCCAGCAGTTTCCTCGGCAGGGAAGCTTTCTTT. Protein sequence: CASSFLGREAFF.

V and J are TRBV11-1 and TRBJ2-3; 9 bases map to TRBD2. Germline V gene data show CDR1 as SGHAT and CDR2 as FQDESV (reference sequence). J was trimmed by 4 bases and V by 2 bases; bases with no gene match: 1. The CDR3 sequence is 14 residues long. The CDR3 sequence: CASSLQRGADTQYF. The CDR3 DNA reads TGTGCCAGCAGCTTACAGCGGGGGGCAGATACGCAGTATTTT.

The count of this clone is one. This sequence joins TRBV27 and TRBJ2-7, with TRBD2 matching over 9 bases. The CDR3 covers 15 residues. The V gene's germline CDR1 is MNHEY and CDR2 SMNVEV (reference sequence). Trimming took 4 bases from V and 5 from J; bases not matched to a gene: 9. The CDR3 loop is CASSSPGLASDEQYF. CDR3 bases: TGTGCCAGCAGTTCCCCGGGACTAGCATCGGACGAGCAGTACTTC.

This sequence joins TRBV2 and TRBJ1-6; no firm D call. The CDR3 totals 13 residues. With 7 bases removed from V and 5 bases from J, the gap between germline ends came to 9 bases. Germline V gene lookup returns CDR1 SNHLY and CDR2 FYNNEI. CDR3 in amino acids: CASTGRNNSPLHF. Here the CDR3 DNA reads TGTGCCAGCACCGGGAGGAATAATTCACCCCTCCACTTT.

The J gene is TRBJ2-1, the V gene TRBV7-6; D is uncertain. The CDR3 runs 12 residues. The V end was cut by 3 bases, the J end by 11 bases, with 11 bases between. Germline V CDR1 and CDR2: SGHVS, FNYEAQ. For the CDR3, the DNA is TGTGCCAGCAGCTTGCAAGGTTTTAAGCAGTTCTTC. This gives the protein CASSLQGFKQFF. The variable domain in full, with the rest retrieved from reference TRBV7-6 and TRBJ2-1, is GAGVSQSPRYKVTKRGQDVALRCDPISGHVSLYWYRQALGQGPEFLTYFNYEAQQDKSGLPNDRFSAERPEGSISTLTIQRTEQRDSAMYRCASSLQGFKQFFGPGTRLTVL.

This sequence joins TRBV18 and TRBJ1-4, with D uncertain. The CDR3 runs 15 residues. V was clipped by 5 bases and J by 7 bases, with 17 bases between them. The germline gives CDR1 KGHSH, CDR2 LQKENI. DNA of the CDR3: TGTGCCAGCTCATCGACTTTCTCAGAAGGTGAAAAACTGTTTTTT. It yields the protein CASSSTFSEGEKLFF.

This chain connects TRBV7-2 to TRBJ2-3; 13 bases map to TRBD2. CDR3 length equals 16 residues. Germline CDR1 and CDR2: SGHTA and FQGNSA. V lost 3 bases to trimming and J lost 5 bases; unmatched junction nucleotides: 5. In nucleotides, the CDR3 is TGTGCCAGCAGCTTTCGACTAGCGGGGGGAGGAGATACGCAGTATTTT. It yields the protein CASSFRLAGGGDTQYF. Using reference TRBV7-2 and TRBJ2-3 for the parts outside the CDR3, the full variable domain is GAGVSQSPSNKVTEKGKDVELRCDPISGHTALYWYRQSLGQGLEFLIYFQGNSAPDKSGLPSDRFSAERTGGSVSTLTIQRTQQEDSAVYLCASSFRLAGGGDTQYFGPGTRLTVL.

The rearrangement links TRBV4-3 to TRBJ1-2; tentatively, D is TRBD1 (5 bases). The CDR3 sequence is 14 residues long. Germline CDR1 is LGHNA and CDR2 is YSLEER. V lost 1 base, J lost 4 bases, and 10 bases lay in between. The DNA for the CDR3 is TGCGCCAGCAGCCAAGTAACGGGGGTCTATGGCTACACCTTC. This sequence encodes CASSQVTGVYGYTF.

The chain has TRBV29-1 and TRBJ1-2; the D gene is possibly TRBD1 (6 bases). The CDR3 runs 13 residues. Germline loops: CDR1 SQVTM, CDR2 ANQGSEA. V lost 1 base to trimming and J lost 2 bases, with 8 bases between them. The CDR3: CSVEARGNYGYTF. The CDR3 DNA reads TGCAGCGTTGAAGCCAGGGGAAACTATGGCTACACCTTC.

V is TRBV6-6 and J is TRBJ1-5, with TRBD1 matching 9 bases. V trimming: 0 bases; J trimming: 2 bases; junction bases outside the gene matches: 2. The CDR3 consists of 16 residues. Germline CDR1 reads MNHNY; CDR2 reads SVGAGI (reference sequence). Written as DNA, the CDR3 is TGTGCCAGCAGTTACTCGAGACAGGGGGGCAATCAGCCCCAGCATTTT. Translation gives CASSYSRQGGNQPQHF.

This chain connects TRBV30 to TRBJ2-1; 8 bases fit TRBD1. CDR1 is GTSNPN and CDR2 is SVGIG in the germline V gene (reference sequence). With V trimmed by 3 bases and J by 6 bases, 7 bases remained unmatched. This CDR3 is 14 amino acids long. The DNA for the CDR3 is TGTGCCTGGAGCTCCGACAGGGGTTTCAATGAGCAGTTCTTC. Translated, it gives CAWSSDRGFNEQFF.

The CDR3 spells CASSFGTEAGQYF. CDR3 in DNA: TGTGCCAGCAGCTTCGGGACTGAGGCCGGGCAGTATTTT. The gene calls are TRBV7-8 and TRBJ2-3; tentative D call: TRBD2 (6 bases). This CDR3 contains 13 residues. CDR1 and CDR2 (germline): SGHVS, FQNEAQ. V gave up 3 bases and J gave up 11 bases, with 15 bases separating them.

The chain couples TRBV7-8 to TRBJ1-1; D remains ambiguous. Trimming stripped 1 base from V and 0 bases from J, with 3 bases between. This CDR3 has 13 amino acids. Germline-derived CDR1 and CDR2 are SGHVS and FQNEAQ. CDR3 in DNA: TGTGCCAGCAGCTTAGAAGTGAACACTGAAGCTTTCTTT. This gives the protein CASSLEVNTEAFF. Combining the CDR3 with reference TRBV7-8 and TRBJ1-1 gives the whole variable domain GAGVSQSPRYKVAKRGQDVALRCDPISGHVSLFWYQQALGQGPEFLTYFQNEAQLDKSGLPSDRFFAERPEGSVSTLKIQRTQQEDSAVYLCASSLEVNTEAFFGQGTRLTVV.

This chain links TRBV28 with TRBJ2-7; 7 bases line up with TRBD2. CDR3 length: 16 amino acids. Germline CDR1 MDHEN, CDR2 SYDVKM. J was trimmed by 2 bases and V by 5 bases; bases with no gene match: 12. The CDR3, as DNA: TGTGCCAGCAGTCCGGAAGGGCGCGGGAGAACCTACGAGCAGTACTTC. Its translation is CASSPEGRGRTYEQYF. The full variable domain, rest sourced from reference TRBV28 and TRBJ2-7, is DVKVTQSSRYLVKRTGEKVFLECVQDMDHENMFWYRQDPGLGLRLIYFSYDVKMKEKGDIPEGYSVSREKKERFSLILESASTNQTSMYLCASSPEGRGRTYEQYFGPGTRLTVT.

This clone was seen once. The V and J genes are TRBV19 and TRBJ2-7; 12 bases map to TRBD2. Germline lookup yields CDR1 LNHDA and CDR2 SQIVND (reference sequence). Trimming at V came to 0 bases and at J to 6 bases, leaving 0 bases not matched to a gene. The CDR3 contains 14 residues. DNA for the CDR3: TGTGCCAGTAGTATAGAGACTAGCGGGAGCGAGCAGTACTTC. This codes for CASSIETSGSEQYF. The full variable domain, rest sourced from reference TRBV19 and TRBJ2-7, is DGGITQSPKYLFRKEGQNVTLSCEQNLNHDAMYWYRQDPGQGLRLIYYSQIVNDFQKGDIAEGYSVSREKKESFPLTVTSAQKNPTAFYLCASSIETSGSEQYFGPGTRLTVT.

The chain recombines TRBV9 with TRBJ2-2, with 7 bases that match TRBD1. The germline CDR1 and CDR2 sequences are SGDLS and YYNGEE. Trimming at V came to 4 bases and at J to 6 bases, leaving 15 bases not matched to a gene. This CDR3 spans 17 amino acids. CDR3 nucleotides: TGTGCCAGCAGCCCGCGAACGACAGGGAAGGGGGCCGGGGAGCTGTTTTTT. Protein: CASSPRTTGKGAGELFF.

V is TRBV27 and J is TRBJ2-1, with TRBD2 matching over 10 bases. CDR3 size: 14 residues. Per the germline V gene, CDR1 is MNHEY and CDR2 is SMNVEV (reference sequence). V dropped 6 bases and J dropped 4; count of bases not matched to a gene: 3. CDR3 DNA: TGTGCCAGCAGGGAACTAGCGGGGTACAATGAGCAGTTCTTC. Protein product: CASRELAGYNEQFF.

This chain uses TRBV4-1 with TRBJ2-3; TRBD2 is a possible D gene (7 bases). CDR3 size: 18 residues. Germline lookup yields CDR1 MGHRA and CDR2 YSYEKL. Trimming stripped 0 bases from V and 3 bases from J, with 19 bases between. CDR3 protein: CASSQDTGAGVLTDTQYF. The CDR3 DNA follows: TGCGCCAGCAGCCAAGATACGGGGGCGGGAGTCTTGACAGATACGCAGTATTTT.

This clone occurred once. As DNA, the CDR3 is TGCGCCAGCGGTATGTCCTACGAGCAGTACTTC. Protein product: CASGMSYEQYF. The chain links TRBV5-1 to TRBJ2-7, with D hard to call. Germline CDR1 reads SGHRS; CDR2 reads YFSETQ. V was clipped by 7 bases and J by 1 base, with 6 bases between them. CDR3 length: 11 residues.

The gene calls are TRBV29-1 and TRBJ2-1; D unresolved. Germline V gene data show CDR1 as SQVTM and CDR2 as ANQGSEA. V was cut by 4 bases and J by 4 bases, with 2 bases left in between. This CDR3 is 10 amino acids long. The CDR3 region is CSVGYNEQFF. In nucleotides, the CDR3 is TGCAGCGTTGGTTACAATGAGCAGTTCTTC.

V usage is TRBV13 and J usage is TRBJ2-3; no clear D. Trimming took 4 bases from V and 0 from J, leaving 2 bases between them. CDR1 is PRHDT, CDR2 FYEKMQ, per germline (reference sequence). This CDR3 contains 12 residues. Here the CDR3 DNA reads TGTGCCAGCAGCTATAGCACAGATACGCAGTATTTT. This codes for CASSYSTDTQYF.

The V and J genes are TRBV7-2 and TRBJ2-1; a possible D gene is TRBD1 (6 bases). CDR1 and CDR2 (germline): SGHTA, FQGNSA. The CDR3 length is 15 residues. V gave up 7 bases and J gave up 2 bases, with 15 bases separating them. CDR3 DNA sequence: TGTGCCAGCACCCGGGACACTTCGACCTACAATGAGCAGTTCTTC. Translating gives CASTRDTSTYNEQFF.

The chain joins TRBV19 to TRBJ1-5; tentative D call: TRBD1 (6 bases). In germline, CDR1 is LNHDA, CDR2 SQIVND (reference sequence). This CDR3 is 17 amino acids long. V lost 3 bases and J 0 bases, leaving 15 bases between the germline ends. The CDR3: CASSISRDTYSNQPQHF. The CDR3 DNA is TGTGCCAGTAGTATTTCCCGGGACACCTATAGCAATCAGCCCCAGCATTTT.

This clone was counted once. V and J are TRBV5-4 and TRBJ2-7, with D perhaps matching TRBD2 (5 bases). V gave up 4 bases and J gave up 6 bases, with 17 bases separating them. Germline V gives CDR1 SGHNT, CDR2 YYREEE (reference sequence). The CDR3 sequence is 14 residues long. The CDR3 sequence is CASSETATGSEQYF. The CDR3 DNA is TGTGCCAGCAGCGAAACAGCTACTGGGAGCGAGCAGTACTTC.